This record concerns one TCR beta chain sequence. What it binds is unknown. These data are taken from a study of cytomegalovirus exposure and HLA in healthy donors. Study observations and caveats: Many donors shared some public TCRs, even though most TCR sequences were rare.

The assay was immunoSEQ multiplex PCR, and TCRdb's table has in-frame clones only and misses some. The table has over 100,000 clones, 89% seen once. The approximately 120-subject validation cohort, separate from the roughly 700-subject first cohort, included the donors. Trimming cost V 5 bases and J 3 bases; bases outside gene matches: 7. CDR1 and CDR2 from the germline V gene are SGHDT and YYEEEE. The CDR3 runs 14 residues. This rearrangement joins TRBV5-6 to TRBJ1-2, with TRBD1 matching 7 bases. This receptor was identified in a man aged 25 to 40 in good health and CMV-seronegative. The source material was PBMCs. Written as DNA, the CDR3 is TGTGCCAGCAGATCGCTCGGACAGGACTATGGCTACACCTTC. It translates to CASRSLGQDYGYTF.